The following is a T cell receptor beta chain sequence with its context. This entry comes from a study of T cell responses to AZD1222 COVID-19 vaccine. Method: immunoSEQ multiplex PCR; TCRdb's copy keeps in-frame clones and lacks some. The sample records approximately 260,000 clones, approximately 93% being singletons. Trimming removed 8 bases at V and 0 bases at J, with 11 bases between. Germline lookup yields CDR1 LNHDA and CDR2 SQIVND (reference sequence). The CDR3 is made up of 14 amino acids. This rearrangement joins TRBV19 to TRBJ2-1; the D gene could be TRBD1 or TRBD2 (5 bases each). The material was peripheral blood, obtained on day 0 of AZD1222 vaccination. The clonotype was recovered from an adult in good health. The CDR3 is CASVRGDSYNEQFF. The CDR3 bases are TGTGCCAGTGTGCGAGGGGACTCCTACAATGAGCAGTTCTTC. The full variable domain, its missing parts supplied by reference TRBV19 and TRBJ2-1, is DGGITQSPKYLFRKEGQNVTLSCEQNLNHDAMYWYRQDPGQGLRLIYYSQIVNDFQKGDIAEGYSVSREKKESFPLTVTSAQKNPTAFYLCASVRGDSYNEQFFGPGTRLTVL.